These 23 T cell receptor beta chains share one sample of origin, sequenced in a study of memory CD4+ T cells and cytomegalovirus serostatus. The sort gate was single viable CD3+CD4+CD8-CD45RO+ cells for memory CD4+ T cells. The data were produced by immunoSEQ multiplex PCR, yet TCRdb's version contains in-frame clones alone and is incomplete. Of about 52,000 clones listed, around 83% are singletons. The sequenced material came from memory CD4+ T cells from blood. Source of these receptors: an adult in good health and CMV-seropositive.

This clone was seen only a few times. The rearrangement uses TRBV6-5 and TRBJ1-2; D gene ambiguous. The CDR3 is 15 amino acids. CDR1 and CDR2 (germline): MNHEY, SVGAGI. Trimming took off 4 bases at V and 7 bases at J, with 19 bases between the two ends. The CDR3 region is CASSSGSPRRSGYTF. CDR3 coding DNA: TGTGCCAGCAGTTCCGGGTCCCCACGTAGAAGTGGCTACACCTTC.

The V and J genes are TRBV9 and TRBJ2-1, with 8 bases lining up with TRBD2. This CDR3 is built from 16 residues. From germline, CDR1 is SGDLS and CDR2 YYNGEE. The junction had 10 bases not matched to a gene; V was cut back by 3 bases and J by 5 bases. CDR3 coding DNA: TGTGCCAGCAGCGCGGGAGCGGGGGCTCTCCACAATGAGCAGTTCTTC. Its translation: CASSAGAGALHNEQFF.

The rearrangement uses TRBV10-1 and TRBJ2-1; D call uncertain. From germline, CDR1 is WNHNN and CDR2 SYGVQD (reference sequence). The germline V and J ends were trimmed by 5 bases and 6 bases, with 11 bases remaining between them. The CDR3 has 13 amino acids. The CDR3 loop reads CASSKTIGNEQFF. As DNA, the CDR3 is TGCGCCAGCAGTAAAACCATAGGCAATGAGCAGTTCTTC.

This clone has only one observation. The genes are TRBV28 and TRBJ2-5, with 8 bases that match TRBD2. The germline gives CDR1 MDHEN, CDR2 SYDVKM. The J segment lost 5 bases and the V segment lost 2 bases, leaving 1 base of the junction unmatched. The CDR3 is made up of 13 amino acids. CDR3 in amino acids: CASSLPGGETQYF. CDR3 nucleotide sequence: TGTGCCAGCAGTTTACCGGGAGGGGAGACCCAGTACTTC.

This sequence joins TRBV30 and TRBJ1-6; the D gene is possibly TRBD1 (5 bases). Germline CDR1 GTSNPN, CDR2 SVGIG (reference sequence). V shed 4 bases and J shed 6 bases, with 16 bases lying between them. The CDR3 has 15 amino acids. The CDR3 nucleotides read TGTGCCTGGACCCCGGGGCCAGCCTCTAATTCACCCCTCCACTTT. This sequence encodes CAWTPGPASNSPLHF.

CDR3 protein: CASRIQHNQPQHF. CDR3 DNA sequence: TGTGCCAGCCGGATACAGCACAATCAGCCCCAGCATTTT. This sequence joins TRBV2 and TRBJ1-5, with unresolved D. The CDR3 totals 13 residues. Germline V gene sequence: CDR1 SNHLY, CDR2 FYNNEI. The V end lost 8 bases, the J end lost 3 bases, and 11 bases lay between the germline ends.

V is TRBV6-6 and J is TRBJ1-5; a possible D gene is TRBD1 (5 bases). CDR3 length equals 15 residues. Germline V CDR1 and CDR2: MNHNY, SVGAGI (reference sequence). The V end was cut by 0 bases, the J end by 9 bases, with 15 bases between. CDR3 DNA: TGTGCCAGCAGTTACTCGATGCAGGGACTAAGGCCCCAGCATTTT. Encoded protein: CASSYSMQGLRPQHF.

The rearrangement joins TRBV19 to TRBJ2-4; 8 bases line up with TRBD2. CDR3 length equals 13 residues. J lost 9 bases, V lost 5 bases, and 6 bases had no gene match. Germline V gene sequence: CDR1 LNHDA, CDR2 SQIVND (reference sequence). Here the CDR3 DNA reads TGTGCCAGTAGTGGAGTAGCGGGGTCCATTCAGTACTTC. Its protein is CASSGVAGSIQYF.

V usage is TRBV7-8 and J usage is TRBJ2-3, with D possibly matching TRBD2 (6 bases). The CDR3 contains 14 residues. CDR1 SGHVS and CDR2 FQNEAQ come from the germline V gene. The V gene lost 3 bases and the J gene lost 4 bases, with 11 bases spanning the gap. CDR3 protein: CASSFGSRADTQYF. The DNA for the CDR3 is TGTGCCAGCAGCTTCGGGAGTAGGGCAGATACGCAGTATTTT.

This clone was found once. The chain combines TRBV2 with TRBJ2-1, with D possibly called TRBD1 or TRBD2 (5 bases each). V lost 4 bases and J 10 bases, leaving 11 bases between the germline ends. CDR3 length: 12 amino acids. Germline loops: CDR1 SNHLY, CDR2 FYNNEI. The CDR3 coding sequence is TGTGCCAGCAGTGTGCGAGGGGTAGAGCAGTTCTTC. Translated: CASSVRGVEQFF.

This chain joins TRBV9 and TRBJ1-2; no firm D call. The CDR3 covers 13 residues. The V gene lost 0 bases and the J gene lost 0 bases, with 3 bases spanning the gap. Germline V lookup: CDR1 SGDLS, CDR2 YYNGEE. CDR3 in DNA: TGTGCCAGCAGCGTAGAAGCTAACTATGGCTACACCTTC. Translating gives CASSVEANYGYTF.

The CDR3 is CAISLPSGEQYF. CDR3 sequence (DNA): TGTGCCATCAGTCTACCCAGCGGTGAGCAGTACTTC. V and J are TRBV10-3 and TRBJ2-7, with D possibly being TRBD2 (5 bases). Germline V gene data show CDR1 as ENHRY and CDR2 as SYGVKD. Trimming pared 5 bases from V and 7 bases from J, leaving 12 bases between. This CDR3 is 12 amino acids long.

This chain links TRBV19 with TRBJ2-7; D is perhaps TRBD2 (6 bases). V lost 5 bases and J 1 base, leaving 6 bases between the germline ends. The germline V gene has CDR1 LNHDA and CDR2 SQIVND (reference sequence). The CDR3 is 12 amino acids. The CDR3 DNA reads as TGTGCCAGTAGTGCGGGATCCTACGAGCAGTACTTC. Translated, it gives CASSAGSYEQYF.

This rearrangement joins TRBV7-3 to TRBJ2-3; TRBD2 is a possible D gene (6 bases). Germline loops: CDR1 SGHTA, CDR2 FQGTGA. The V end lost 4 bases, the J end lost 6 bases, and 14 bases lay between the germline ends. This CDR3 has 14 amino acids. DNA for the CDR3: TGTGCCAGCAGCTCGGGACTTTCCCCGGATACGCAGTATTTT. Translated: CASSSGLSPDTQYF.

The CDR3 DNA reads TGTGCCAGCAGTCTACAGGGACGGCAGCCCCAGCATTTT. Translation gives CASSLQGRQPQHF. This sequence joins TRBV27 and TRBJ1-5; tentative D call: TRBD1 (6 bases). V shed 5 bases and J shed 7 bases, with 12 bases lying between them. The CDR3 is made up of 13 amino acids. Germline CDR1 MNHEY, CDR2 SMNVEV (reference sequence).

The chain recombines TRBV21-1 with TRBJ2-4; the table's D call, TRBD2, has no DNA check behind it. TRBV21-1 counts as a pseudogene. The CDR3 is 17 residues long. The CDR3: CASSKSLAGGTKNIQYF. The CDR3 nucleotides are TGTGCCAGCAGCAAAAGCCTGGCGGGGGGCACCAAAAACATTCAGTACTTC.

CDR3 loop: CASSYELGSEAFF. CDR3 nucleotides: TGTGCCAGCAGTTACGAGTTAGGATCCGAAGCTTTCTTT. The V and J genes are TRBV6-5 and TRBJ1-1; D is unresolved. CDR1 is MNHEY and CDR2 is SVGAGI in the germline V gene. The V end lost 2 bases, the J end lost 8 bases, and 12 bases lay between the germline ends. This CDR3 spans 13 amino acids.

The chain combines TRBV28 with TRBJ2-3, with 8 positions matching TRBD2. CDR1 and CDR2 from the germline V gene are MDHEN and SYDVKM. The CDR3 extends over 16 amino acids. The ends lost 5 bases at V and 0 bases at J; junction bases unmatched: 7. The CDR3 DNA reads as TGTGCCAGCAGTCCCCACCTAGCGGGTAGCACAGATACGCAGTATTTT. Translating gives CASSPHLAGSTDTQYF.

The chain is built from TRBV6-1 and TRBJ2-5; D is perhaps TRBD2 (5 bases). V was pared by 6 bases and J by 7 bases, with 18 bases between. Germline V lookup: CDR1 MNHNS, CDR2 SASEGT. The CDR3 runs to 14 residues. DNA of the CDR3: TGTGCCAGCAGCGCAGGACTTTCCGGCGGGACCCAGTACTTC. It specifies CASSAGLSGGTQYF.

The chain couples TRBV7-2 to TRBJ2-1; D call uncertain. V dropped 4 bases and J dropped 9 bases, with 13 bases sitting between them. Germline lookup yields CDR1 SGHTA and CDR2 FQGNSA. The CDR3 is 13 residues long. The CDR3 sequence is CASSWTNRGEQFF. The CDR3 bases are TGTGCCAGCAGCTGGACGAACCGCGGTGAGCAGTTCTTC.

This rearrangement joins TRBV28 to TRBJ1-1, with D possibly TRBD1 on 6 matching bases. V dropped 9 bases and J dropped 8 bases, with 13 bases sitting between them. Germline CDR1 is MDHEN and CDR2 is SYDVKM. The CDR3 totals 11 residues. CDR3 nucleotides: TGTGCCAGTGATGGACAGAGAGAAGCTTTCTTT. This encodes CASDGQREAFF. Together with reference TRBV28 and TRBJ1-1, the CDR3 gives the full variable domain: DVKVTQSSRYLVKRTGEKVFLECVQDMDHENMFWYRQDPGLGLRLIYFSYDVKMKEKGDIPEGYSVSREKKERFSLILESASTNQTSMYLCASDGQREAFFGQGTRLTVV.

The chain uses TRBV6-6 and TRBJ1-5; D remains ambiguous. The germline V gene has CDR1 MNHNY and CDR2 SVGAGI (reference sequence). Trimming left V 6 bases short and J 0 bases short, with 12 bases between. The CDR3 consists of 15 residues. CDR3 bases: TGTGCCAGCAGGGCGGAAAGCATTAGCAATCAGCCCCAGCATTTT. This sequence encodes CASRAESISNQPQHF.

The CDR3 region is CAIRKEQGPYGYTF. In DNA form, the CDR3 reads TGTGCCATCAGGAAGGAGCAGGGGCCGTATGGCTACACCTTC. The J gene is TRBJ1-2, the V gene TRBV10-3, with D perhaps TRBD1 (6 bases). V shed 6 bases and J shed 5 bases, with 16 bases lying between them. There are 14 residues in the CDR3. Germline V gene lookup returns CDR1 ENHRY and CDR2 SYGVKD.